This section outlines one T cell receptor beta chain sequence together with its context. The antigen is unknown. A junction boundary mismatches the germline segment, possibly from a read error. This sample is part of a study of cytomegalovirus exposure and HLA in healthy donors. Overall study findings and caveats: There were some public TCRs occurring in many donors, but most TCR sequences were rare. In a later analysis, most CMV-associated TCR beta chains appeared HLA-restricted. Owing to their indistinguishability, certain V segments, notably TRBV6-2 and TRBV6-3, were excluded.

Germline values: CDR1 MNHEY, CDR2 SVGAGI. This CDR3 is built from 14 residues. 13 Jbeta primers and 60 Vbeta primers were used for the PCR. Data came from immunoSEQ multiplex PCR; TCRdb stores just in-frame clones and leaves some out. This sample has around 140,000 clones, with over 70% found just once. The genes are TRBV6-5 and TRBJ2-2, with 10 bases lining up with TRBD2. The receptor's source is a woman younger than 30 in good health and CMV-seronegative. Material: PBMCs. The CDR3 sequence: CASRTSGNPGELFF. CDR3 nucleotide sequence: TGTGCCAGCAGAACTAGCGGGAACCCCGGGGAGCTGTTTTTT.